The rows below give T cell receptor beta chains drawn from one sample of a study of T cells in Graves' hyperthyroidism and ophthalmopathy. MiXCR, applied by TCRdb to the multiplex PCR reads, yields one record per CDR3 protein. The table lists 450,000 to 700,000 distinct CDR3 sequences, roughly 50% of them singletons. The sample consisted of peripheral blood or thyroid tissue (not recorded which). These receptors were taken from a young woman with Graves' hyperthyroidism. The CDR3 runs from the conserved cysteine through the conserved F or W. A D gene is named only where the DNA matches it firmly. Rows give clone size only sometimes, using once, few, many, or a class for an expanded clone.

J gene: TRBJ2-1
clone size: many
D gene: TRBD2
V gene: TRBV2
CDR3 protein: CASSNPGTSGRAYNEQFF
CDR3 DNA: TGTGCCAGCAGTAACCCCGGGACTAGCGGGAGGGCCTACAATGAGCAGTTCTTC

J gene: TRBJ1-2
clone size: .
D gene: .
V gene: TRBV29-1
CDR3 protein: CSVDVRGAGYTF
CDR3 DNA: TGCAGCGTTGACGTGAGGGGGGCTGGCTACACCTTC

J gene: TRBJ2-3
clone size: few
D gene: .
V gene: TRBV7-2
CDR3 protein: CASSLVAVSTDTQYF
CDR3 DNA: TGTGCCAGCAGCTTAGTCGCGGTGAGCACAGATACGCAGTATTTT

J gene: TRBJ1-5
clone size: .
D gene: TRBD1
V gene: TRBV2
CDR3 protein: CAISGTGDVYEHF
CDR3 DNA: TGTGCCATCTCGGGGACAGGGGACGTTTACGAGCATTTT

J gene: TRBJ2-3
clone size: .
D gene: .
V gene: TRBV19
CDR3 protein: CASSFPLTGPSTDTQYF
CDR3 DNA: TGTGCCAGCAGCTTTCCCCTGACAGGCCCTAGCACAGATACGCAGTATTTT

J gene: TRBJ2-6
clone size: .
D gene: .
V gene: TRBV12-3/TRBV12-4
CDR3 protein: CASSLDRAAF
CDR3 DNA: TGTGCCAGCAGTTTAGACAGGGCGGCTTTC

J gene: TRBJ2-5
clone size: .
D gene: TRBD1
V gene: TRBV20-1
CDR3 protein: CSATNRGTAAWETQYF
CDR3 DNA: TGCAGTGCTACCAACCGAGGGACAGCCGCCTGGGAGACCCAGTACTTC

J gene: TRBJ2-2
clone size: .
D gene: .
V gene: TRBV7-3
CDR3 protein: CASSLFERSRTGELFF
CDR3 DNA: TGTGCCAGCAGTTTATTCGAGCGGTCCCGCACCGGGGAGCTGTTTTTT

J gene: TRBJ2-3
clone size: few
D gene: TRBD2
V gene: TRBV9
CDR3 protein: CASSGGLAGVDTQYF
CDR3 DNA: TGTGCCAGCAGCGGAGGACTAGCGGGAGTTGATACGCAGTATTTT

J gene: TRBJ1-4
clone size: many
D gene: .
V gene: TRBV5-5
CDR3 protein: CASRQQGYEKLFF
CDR3 DNA: TGTGCCAGCAGGCAACAGGGTTATGAAAAACTGTTTTTT

J gene: TRBJ2-5
clone size: .
D gene: TRBD2
V gene: TRBV7-2
CDR3 protein: CASSFGGAGETQYF
CDR3 DNA: TGTGCCAGCAGTTTCGGAGGAGCGGGGGAGACCCAGTACTTC

J gene: TRBJ1-3
clone size: .
D gene: .
V gene: TRBV27
CDR3 protein: CASSPMHSGNTIYF
CDR3 DNA: TGTGCCAGCAGTCCCATGCACTCTGGAAACACCATATATTTT

J gene: TRBJ1-4
clone size: .
D gene: TRBD1
V gene: TRBV20-1
CDR3 protein: CSARVWLGTDNEKLFF
CDR3 DNA: TGCAGTGCTAGAGTGTGGTTAGGGACAGATAATGAAAAACTGTTTTTT

J gene: TRBJ1-3
clone size: .
D gene: .
V gene: TRBV7-3
CDR3 protein: CAPAYRGAGNTIYF
CDR3 DNA: TGTGCCCCAGCTTACCGGGGCGCTGGAAACACCATATATTTT

J gene: TRBJ1-3
clone size: few
D gene: .
V gene: TRBV6-6
CDR3 protein: CASSYKGSSGNTIYF
CDR3 DNA: TGTGCCAGCAGTTACAAGGGGAGCTCTGGAAACACCATATATTTT

J gene: TRBJ1-2
clone size: .
D gene: .
V gene: TRBV19
CDR3 protein: CATQVPGYGYTF
CDR3 DNA: TGTGCCACCCAGGTACCCGGCTATGGCTACACCTTC

J gene: TRBJ2-1
clone size: .
D gene: .
V gene: TRBV2
CDR3 protein: CASSEGGSGEQFF
CDR3 DNA: TGTGCCAGCAGTGAGGGTGGGAGTGGTGAGCAGTTCTTC

J gene: TRBJ2-1
clone size: .
D gene: TRBD2
V gene: TRBV6-4
CDR3 protein: CASSLRREAYNEQFF
CDR3 DNA: TGTGCCAGCAGCTTAAGGCGGGAGGCCTACAATGAGCAGTTCTTC

J gene: TRBJ2-2
clone size: many
D gene: .
V gene: TRBV7-2
CDR3 protein: CASSLDYESSNTGELFF
CDR3 DNA: TGTGCCAGCAGCTTAGATTATGAAAGCTCGAACACCGGGGAGCTGTTTTTT

J gene: TRBJ2-7
clone size: many
D gene: .
V gene: TRBV20-1
CDR3 protein: CSARDLAPNGLEQYF
CDR3 DNA: TGCAGTGCTAGAGATCTGGCACCCAACGGCCTCGAGCAGTACTTC

J gene: TRBJ2-1
clone size: .
D gene: .
V gene: TRBV7-2
CDR3 protein: CASSFQGGGMRGNEQFF
CDR3 DNA: TGTGCCAGCAGCTTTCAAGGGGGCGGGATGAGAGGGAATGAGCAGTTCTTC

J gene: TRBJ2-7
clone size: .
D gene: TRBD1
V gene: TRBV20-1
CDR3 protein: CSARAGGRAIYEQYF
CDR3 DNA: TGCAGTGCTAGAGCAGGGGGCAGGGCGATCTACGAGCAGTACTTC

J gene: TRBJ2-3
clone size: .
D gene: TRBD2
V gene: TRBV20-1
CDR3 protein: CSCEEGRGTSGRATDTQYF
CDR3 DNA: TGCTCCTGCGAAGAAGGGAGGGGGACTAGCGGGAGGGCCACAGATACGCAGTATTTT

J gene: TRBJ1-2
clone size: .
D gene: .
V gene: TRBV6-6
CDR3 protein: CAISDKHFGTSGSRDYTF
CDR3 DNA: TGTGCCATCAGTGATAAGCACTTCGGGACTAGCGGGAGTCGGGATTATACCTTC

J gene: TRBJ1-2
clone size: many
D gene: .
V gene: TRBV9
CDR3 protein: CASSVDPRGGGYTF
CDR3 DNA: TGTGCCAGCAGCGTAGATCCTAGGGGTGGTGGCTACACCTTC

J gene: TRBJ2-7
clone size: .
D gene: .
V gene: TRBV10-1
CDR3 protein: CASSQDWGRSQYF
CDR3 DNA: TGCGCCAGCAGCCAAGATTGGGGGAGATCACAGTACTTC

J gene: TRBJ2-7
clone size: .
D gene: TRBD2
V gene: TRBV9
CDR3 protein: CASSVEAGGNNEQYF
CDR3 DNA: TGTGCCAGCAGCGTAGAAGCGGGAGGTAACAATGAGCAGTACTTC

J gene: TRBJ1-2
clone size: .
D gene: .
V gene: TRBV7-9
CDR3 protein: CASSLGGREDYGYTF
CDR3 DNA: TGTGCCAGCAGCTTAGGGGGCAGGGAAGACTATGGCTACACCTTC

J gene: TRBJ1-2
clone size: .
D gene: .
V gene: TRBV15
CDR3 protein: CATSSQAGAGYTF
CDR3 DNA: TGTGCCACCAGCAGCCAAGCCGGGGCTGGCTACACCTTC

J gene: TRBJ1-3
clone size: few
D gene: .
V gene: TRBV30
CDR3 protein: CAWEADSGNTIYF
CDR3 DNA: TGTGCCTGGGAGGCGGACTCTGGAAACACCATATATTTT

J gene: TRBJ2-1
clone size: .
D gene: TRBD2
V gene: TRBV10-3
CDR3 protein: CAITRGGGRNEQFF
CDR3 DNA: TGTGCCATCACCCGGGGGGGAGGGCGAAATGAGCAGTTCTTC

J gene: TRBJ2-2
clone size: .
D gene: TRBD2
V gene: TRBV7-8
CDR3 protein: CASSLNIGGAIPF
CDR3 DNA: TGTGCCAGCAGCTTAAATATCGGGGGGGCAATCCCCTTT